This T cell receptor beta chain was captured by sequencing in a study of cytomegalovirus exposure and HLA in healthy donors. The wider study: Earlier work reported roughly 120 million unique TCR beta sequences from about 200 million T cells.

The CDR3 spans 17 residues. Germline-derived CDR1 and CDR2 are KGHSH and LQKENI. The V segment lost 6 bases and the J segment 5 bases; nucleotides outside the gene matches: 11. With regard to this clone: As yet, its antigen is unknown.

Study-wide points: A few chains linked to CMV were shown in vitro to be specific for CMV antigens. Several top significant clusters appeared, in a later analysis, to be linked to common viral pathogens.

In the PCR, 60 Vbeta and 13 Jbeta primers were used. Measured with immunoSEQ multiplex PCR; TCRdb has only the in-frame clones, and not every one. The sample has about 50,000 clones; about 78% are singletons. The clonotype originates from a man aged 25 to 40 in good health and CMV-seropositive. The material sequenced was PBMCs. This chain links TRBV18 with TRBJ2-5, with 14 nucleotides matching TRBD2. CDR3 DNA sequence: TGTGCCAGCTCGGGTCGGACTAGCGGGGGGCCTGAGGAGACCCAGTACTTC. Translation gives CASSGRTSGGPEETQYF.